Following are 30 T cell receptor beta chains from one sample sequenced in a study of blood T cell repertoires in COVID-19 (dated by TCRdb to 2020 to 2022). The library relied on the immunoSEQ multiplex PCR assay. The table comes from immuneACCESS by way of TCRdb, which keeps in-frame sequences with V and J called. Part of the clones is missing from these tables; in studies checked, under half for an unresolved V gene and the rest for unknown reasons. A total of roughly 400,000 clones appear in this sample, about 86% of them only once. Jointly, the top ten make up approximately 9.3% of the sample. The sample taken for sequencing was PBMCs or T cells enriched from blood (not recorded which). Source of these receptors: a woman aged 45-65 years who had recovered from COVID-19.

This chain connects TRBV10-3 to TRBJ1-2; TRBD1 might be the D (5 bases). The CDR3 runs to 13 residues. Per the germline V gene, CDR1 is ENHRY and CDR2 is SYGVKD. V lost 6 bases and J 6 bases, leaving 14 bases between the germline ends. The chain's CDR3 is CAISERQTDGYTF. DNA for the CDR3: TGTGCCATCAGCGAAAGACAGACAGATGGCTACACCTTC.

The chain joins TRBV5-6 to TRBJ1-3; tentatively, D is TRBD1 (6 bases). The CDR3 is 16 residues long. Germline V gives CDR1 SGHDT, CDR2 YYEEEE. V shed 4 bases and J shed 0 bases, with 14 bases lying between them. The CDR3 DNA is TGTGCCAGCAGCGGACAGCACAGTTTCTCTGGAAACACCATATATTTT. As protein: CASSGQHSFSGNTIYF. Supplemented by reference TRBV5-6 and TRBJ1-3, the full variable domain reads DAGVTQSPTHLIKTRGQQVTLRCSPKSGHDTVSWYQQALGQGPQFIFQYYEEEERQRGNFPDRFSGHQFPNYSSELNVNALLLGDSALYLCASSGQHSFSGNTIYFGEGSWLTVV.

This chain joins TRBV11-3 and TRBJ2-2, with TRBD1 matching 9 bases. The CDR3 covers 15 residues. From germline, CDR1 is SGHNT and CDR2 YENEEA. The junction had 5 bases not matched to a gene; V was cut back by 4 bases and J by 5 bases. The DNA for the CDR3 is TGTGCCAGCAGCTCGGGACAGGGTACGACCGGGGAGCTGTTTTTT. This codes for CASSSGQGTTGELFF. Full variable domain (remainder filled in from reference TRBV11-3 and TRBJ2-2): EAGVVQSPRYKIIEKKQPVAFWCNPISGHNTLYWYLQNLGQGPELLIRYENEEAVDDSQLPKDRFSAERLKGVDSTLKIQPAELGDSAVYLCASSSGQGTTGELFFGEGSRLTVL.

The chain employs TRBV19 and TRBJ1-4; D unclear. The germline gives CDR1 LNHDA, CDR2 SQIVND (reference sequence). With 3 bases removed from V and 10 bases from J, the gap between germline ends came to 15 bases. This CDR3 comprises 14 residues. This CDR3 reads CASSIRAPEGKLFF. CDR3 sequence (DNA): TGTGCCAGTAGTATCCGGGCCCCGGAGGGAAAACTGTTTTTT. Complete variable domain (other parts from reference TRBV19 and TRBJ1-4): DGGITQSPKYLFRKEGQNVTLSCEQNLNHDAMYWYRQDPGQGLRLIYYSQIVNDFQKGDIAEGYSVSREKKESFPLTVTSAQKNPTAFYLCASSIRAPEGKLFFGSGTQLSVL.

The gene calls are TRBV6-2 or TRBV6-3 and TRBJ2-3; 7 bases align to TRBD1. This CDR3 is 14 amino acids long. J was trimmed by 3 bases and V by 6 bases; bases with no gene match: 6. Germline V gives CDR1 MNHEY, CDR2 SVGEGT. The CDR3 here is CASSQTGLTDTQYF. The CDR3, as DNA: TGTGCCAGCAGCCAGACAGGGTTGACAGATACGCAGTATTTT.

The chain links TRBV28 to TRBJ1-1; TRBD1 agrees at 7 bases. This CDR3 has 13 residues. Per the germline V gene, CDR1 is MDHEN and CDR2 is SYDVKM. J gave up 2 bases and V 8 bases, and 5 bases lay outside the gene matches. The CDR3 loop reads CASGTGDNTEAFF. The CDR3 DNA reads TGTGCCAGCGGAACAGGGGACAACACTGAAGCTTTCTTT.

The rearrangement links TRBV7-2 to TRBJ2-7; D might be TRBD2 (6 bases). V was shortened by 2 bases and J by 1 base, with 12 bases between the two germline ends. The germline V gene has CDR1 SGHTA and CDR2 FQGNSA. The CDR3 runs to 15 residues. This CDR3 reads CASSLIGGESYEQYF. The CDR3 nucleotides read TGTGCCAGCAGCTTAATCGGAGGGGAGTCCTACGAGCAGTACTTC.

The genes are TRBV7-8 and TRBJ2-5; 7 bases agree with TRBD1. The CDR3 runs 15 residues. Germline V gene sequence: CDR1 SGHVS, CDR2 FQNEAQ. The J segment lost 4 bases and the V segment lost 5 bases, leaving 10 bases of the junction unmatched. The CDR3 DNA is TGTGCCAGCAGCAAACCCGGGACAGCTCCAGAGACCCAGTACTTC. Protein sequence: CASSKPGTAPETQYF.

The table lists this clone with a few counts. The chain couples TRBV7-9 to TRBJ2-7; 8 positions match TRBD1. The CDR3 has 14 residues. Looked up from germline, CDR1 is SEHNR and CDR2 is FQNEAQ (reference sequence). With 5 bases clipped from V and 3 bases from J, the junction kept 6 bases outside the gene matches. This CDR3 reads CASSGQGRGYEQYF. The CDR3 DNA sequence: TGTGCCAGCAGCGGACAGGGAAGGGGCTACGAGCAGTACTTC. Full variable domain (rest looked up from reference TRBV7-9 and TRBJ2-7): DTGVSQNPRHKITKRGQNVTFRCDPISEHNRLYWYRQTLGQGPEFLTYFQNEAQLEKSRLLSDRFSAERPKGSFSTLEIQRTEQGDSAMYLCASSGQGRGYEQYFGPGTRLTVT.

The CDR3 bases are TGTGCCAGTAGTATAGTGACAGGGGAGAATTCACCCCTCCACTTT. Protein sequence: CASSIVTGENSPLHF. This sequence joins TRBV19 and TRBJ1-6, with 8 bases lining up with TRBD1. The length of the CDR3 is 15 residues. Germline lookup yields CDR1 LNHDA and CDR2 SQIVND (reference sequence). V lost 1 base and J lost 7; bases outside the gene matches: 3.

This chain connects TRBV7-6 to TRBJ1-4; TRBD1 might be the D (5 bases). The germline CDR1 and CDR2 sequences are SGHVS and FNYEAQ. The CDR3 consists of 15 residues. The germline V and J ends were trimmed by 3 bases and 3 bases, with 11 bases remaining between them. The CDR3 loop is CASSLQIGANEKLFF. The DNA for the CDR3 is TGTGCCAGCAGCTTGCAGATAGGGGCTAATGAAAAACTGTTTTTT.

The rearrangement joins TRBV19 to TRBJ2-2; 7 nucleotides line up with TRBD1. The CDR3 loop spans 17 amino acids. Germline CDR1 reads LNHDA; CDR2 reads SQIVND (reference sequence). Germline trimming cut 6 bases from V and 2 bases from J; bases unmatched to any gene: 12. CDR3: CASRPPRDRGNTGELFF. CDR3 nucleotides: TGTGCCAGTAGGCCACCCCGGGACAGAGGTAACACCGGGGAGCTGTTTTTT.

This CDR3 is CASSSTRNTEAFF. The CDR3 DNA reads as TGTGCCAGCAGCTCCACACGGAACACTGAAGCTTTCTTT. J is TRBJ1-1 and V is TRBV3-1 (or the pseudogene TRBV3-2); D is unresolved. Per germline, CDR1 LGHDT and CDR2 YNNKEL (reference sequence). Trimming took 5 bases from V and 1 from J, leaving 8 bases between them. The CDR3 spans 13 residues.

V usage is TRBV18 and J usage is TRBJ2-1; 10 bases are shared with TRBD1. Germline CDR1 reads KGHSH; CDR2 reads LQKENI. After removal of 2 bases from V and 5 bases from J, the junction contained 3 bases not matched to a gene. The CDR3 runs to 15 residues. The CDR3 coding sequence is TGTGCCAGCTCACCATTCGGACAGGGGGACAATGAGCAGTTCTTC. This codes for CASSPFGQGDNEQFF.

The chain employs TRBV18 and TRBJ2-7; TRBD1 matches at 10 bases. The CDR3 length is 15 residues. Germline-derived CDR1 and CDR2 are KGHSH and LQKENI. After removal of 3 bases from V and 6 bases from J, the junction contained 8 bases not matched to a gene. CDR3 protein: CASSPQGQGIVEQYF. The DNA of the CDR3 is TGTGCCAGCTCACCGCAGGGACAGGGGATTGTCGAGCAGTACTTC.

This chain uses TRBV6-5 with TRBJ2-7; D is possibly TRBD2 (7 bases). V lost 5 bases, J lost 2 bases, and 16 bases lay in between. The CDR3 spans 15 residues. CDR1 MNHEY and CDR2 SVGAGI come from the germline V gene. CDR3 sequence reads: CASSRWGRGTYEQYF. For the CDR3, the DNA is TGTGCCAGCAGTAGATGGGGGCGGGGGACCTACGAGCAGTACTTC.

Only one count was recorded for this clone. The rearrangement links TRBV18 to TRBJ1-5, with D maybe TRBD1 (5 bases). V was clipped by 3 bases and J by 6 bases, with 9 bases between them. The germline gives CDR1 KGHSH, CDR2 LQKENI. The CDR3 length is 13 residues. The CDR3 reads CASSPGDSQPQHF. The DNA of the CDR3 is TGTGCCAGCTCACCTGGCGACAGTCAGCCCCAGCATTTT.

The rearrangement joins TRBV28 to TRBJ1-5; D uncertain. Germline V CDR1 and CDR2: MDHEN, SYDVKM. The CDR3 is 9 residues long. The V and J ends lost 8 bases and 10 bases respectively, with 6 bases between them. DNA of the CDR3: TGTGCCAGCGGGCGACCCCAGCATTTT. Translating it yields CASGRPQHF.

Here the CDR3 reads CSVGDRAYGYTF. The CDR3 bases are TGCAGCGTTGGGGACAGAGCCTATGGCTACACCTTC. The chain couples TRBV29-1 to TRBJ1-2; 7 nucleotides agree with TRBD1. The V gene end was trimmed by 4 bases and the J gene end by 4 bases; junction bases not matched to a gene: 3. Germline V gene sequence: CDR1 SQVTM, CDR2 ANQGSEA. This CDR3 comprises 12 residues.

V is TRBV3-1 (or the pseudogene TRBV3-2) and J is TRBJ2-3; 7 bases align to TRBD1. The CDR3 runs to 15 residues. J was trimmed by 0 bases and V by 4 bases; bases with no gene match: 4. CDR1 LGHDT and CDR2 YNNKEL come from the germline V gene (reference sequence). For the CDR3, the DNA is TGTGCCAGCAGCCCACAGGGGCGTAGCACAGATACGCAGTATTTT. This encodes CASSPQGRSTDTQYF.

The V and J genes are TRBV10-3 and TRBJ2-1; 9 bases are a match to TRBD2. This CDR3 spans 14 amino acids. J lost 10 bases, V lost 2 bases, and 6 bases had no gene match. The germline V gene encodes CDR1 ENHRY and CDR2 SYGVKD. The CDR3 nucleotides read TGTGCCATCAGTGAGGCGCCGCGGGGGGGGGAGCAGTTCTTC. Its translation is CAISEAPRGGEQFF.

V gene TRBV28 combines with J gene TRBJ1-2; 7 nucleotides agree with TRBD1. V shed 6 bases, J shed 4 bases, and the junction held 8 bases outside the gene matches. CDR3 size: 14 residues. Germline values: CDR1 MDHEN, CDR2 SYDVKM. The CDR3: CASRGEGAGYGYTF. DNA for the CDR3: TGTGCCAGCAGAGGAGAGGGGGCAGGCTATGGCTACACCTTC.

This clone was seen more than once but under ten times. The chain links TRBV3-1 (or the pseudogene TRBV3-2) to TRBJ1-1; no clear D. The CDR3 spans 14 residues. With 0 bases removed from V and 1 base from J, the gap between germline ends came to 6 bases. Germline lookup yields CDR1 LGHDT and CDR2 YNNKEL (reference sequence). CDR3 loop: CASSQDGWNTEAFF. The CDR3 DNA sequence: TGTGCCAGCAGCCAAGACGGTTGGAACACTGAAGCTTTCTTT.

This clone was found a few times. CDR3 amino acids: CASSMSGWETQYF. The CDR3 nucleotides read TGTGCCAGTAGTATGTCAGGGTGGGAGACCCAGTACTTC. This chain joins TRBV19 and TRBJ2-5; maybe TRBD1 (5 bases). This CDR3 is built from 13 residues. The V end was cut by 3 bases, the J end by 5 bases, with 10 bases between. Germline CDR1 LNHDA, CDR2 SQIVND (reference sequence).

The chain has TRBV6-1 and TRBJ2-2, with 10 bases lining up with TRBD1. Per germline, CDR1 MNHNS and CDR2 SASEGT. This CDR3 is built from 15 residues. Trimming removed 2 bases from V and 5 bases from J; junction bases left unmatched: 2. CDR3 sequence reads: CASSEPGQGTGELFF. The CDR3 coding sequence is TGTGCCAGCAGTGAACCGGGACAGGGGACCGGGGAGCTGTTTTTT.

The J gene is TRBJ2-7, the V gene TRBV29-1; D gene uncertain. The ends were cut back, 3 bases at V and 3 bases at J, with 12 bases in the middle. Looked up from germline, CDR1 is SQVTM and CDR2 is ANQGSEA. CDR3 size: 13 residues. The chain's CDR3 is CSVEAESNYEQYF. The CDR3 DNA follows: TGCAGCGTTGAGGCAGAAAGTAACTACGAGCAGTACTTC.

The chain has TRBV15 and TRBJ2-2; no clear D gene. Germline V gene sequence: CDR1 LNHNV, CDR2 YYDKDF (reference sequence). Deletions cut 0 bases from V and 0 bases from J, with 11 bases between. This CDR3 region has 17 residues. CDR3 nucleotide sequence: TGTGCCACCAGCAGAGATAGTATTTCCGCGAACACCGGGGAGCTGTTTTTT. This sequence encodes CATSRDSISANTGELFF.

The rearrangement links TRBV28 to TRBJ2-2; possibly TRBD1 for D (6 bases). The germline V gene encodes CDR1 MDHEN and CDR2 SYDVKM. This CDR3 is 13 amino acids long. V was clipped by 8 bases and J by 5 bases, with 12 bases between them. CDR3 sequence: CASRLQGTGELFF. The CDR3 region has the DNA TGTGCCAGCCGCTTACAGGGAACCGGGGAGCTGTTTTTT.

V and J are TRBV7-9 and TRBJ1-3; TRBD1 aligns across 8 bases. The germline CDR1 and CDR2 sequences are SEHNR and FQNEAQ (reference sequence). This CDR3 has 17 amino acids. The J segment lost 0 bases and the V segment lost 5 bases, leaving 9 bases of the junction unmatched. The CDR3 DNA reads as TGTGCCAGCAGCCCCGAACAGGGGGAAATCTCTGGAAACACCATATATTTT. This codes for CASSPEQGEISGNTIYF.

The V and J genes are TRBV7-9 and TRBJ1-2, with TRBD1 identical over 9 bases. Germline assignment: CDR1 SEHNR and CDR2 FQNEAQ (reference sequence). After removal of 3 bases from V and 9 bases from J, the junction contained 5 bases not matched to a gene. This CDR3 spans 13 amino acids. The CDR3 coding sequence is TGTGCCAGCAGCTTCGGACAGGGGACTAGCTACACCTTC. The encoded protein is CASSFGQGTSYTF.